This record concerns one T cell receptor (beta chain) sequence. Antigen unknown. The data were obtained in a study of OX40 agonist ivuxolimab in advanced cancers. At the level of the study: Partial responses were observed in three patients, of whom one had hepatocellular carcinoma and two had cutaneous melanoma.

Germline loops: CDR1 MNHEY, CDR2 SMNVEV (reference sequence). The CDR3 loop spans 16 amino acids. The V and J ends lost 2 bases and 1 base respectively, with 12 bases between them. Notes on the study in general: Clones of CD4+ and CD8+ blood T cells grew by week 6 at doses of 0.1 to 3.0 mg/kg.

Sequencing used immunoSEQ multiplex PCR; TCRdb keeps in-frame clones, though not all of them. The sample has approximately 70,000 clones; roughly nine tenths are singletons. Samples of blood were obtained at baseline, on cycle 4 day 1, and on cycle 7 day 1. This chain joins TRBV27 and TRBJ2-1, with D perhaps TRBD1 (6 bases). The source material was CD4+ or CD8+ T cells sorted from blood, sampled in a trial of the OX40 agonist ivuxolimab. The receptor comes from an adult with an advanced solid tumor such as melanoma, head and neck, liver or kidney cancer. The DNA for the CDR3 is TGTGCCAGCAGTTTAAAAACAGGGTCATCCTACAATGAGCAGTTCTTC. It codes for CASSLKTGSSYNEQFF.